This TCR beta chain was sequenced for a study of blood T cell repertoires in COVID-19. Study summary: The analysed material was cDNA or gDNA that came from T cells, B-cell-depleted T cells, or PBMCs.

The CDR3 consists of 12 residues. Trimming removed 3 bases at V and 3 bases at J, with 7 bases between. CDR1 SGHTS and CDR2 YDEGEE come from the germline V gene. Per the authors' pipeline: Reference gene primer amplification in the assay estimated nucleated cell counts. Some clones are missing from TCRdb's copy, which holds only in-frame ones; the method was immunoSEQ multiplex PCR. V, J and clone size were drawn from that table, and D and trimming were deduced from the DNA. The top ten clones hold about 18% of a sample with some 80,000 clones, over 80% of them seen once. This clone was observed a single time.

Sequenced sample: peripheral blood. The source of this sequence is an elderly man with active or convalescent COVID-19. The chain combines TRBV5-8 with TRBJ2-7; D may be TRBD2 (5 bases). CDR3 in amino acids: CASSSRGYEQYV. For the CDR3, the DNA is TGTGCCAGCAGCTCTCGGGGCTACGAGCAGTACGTC.